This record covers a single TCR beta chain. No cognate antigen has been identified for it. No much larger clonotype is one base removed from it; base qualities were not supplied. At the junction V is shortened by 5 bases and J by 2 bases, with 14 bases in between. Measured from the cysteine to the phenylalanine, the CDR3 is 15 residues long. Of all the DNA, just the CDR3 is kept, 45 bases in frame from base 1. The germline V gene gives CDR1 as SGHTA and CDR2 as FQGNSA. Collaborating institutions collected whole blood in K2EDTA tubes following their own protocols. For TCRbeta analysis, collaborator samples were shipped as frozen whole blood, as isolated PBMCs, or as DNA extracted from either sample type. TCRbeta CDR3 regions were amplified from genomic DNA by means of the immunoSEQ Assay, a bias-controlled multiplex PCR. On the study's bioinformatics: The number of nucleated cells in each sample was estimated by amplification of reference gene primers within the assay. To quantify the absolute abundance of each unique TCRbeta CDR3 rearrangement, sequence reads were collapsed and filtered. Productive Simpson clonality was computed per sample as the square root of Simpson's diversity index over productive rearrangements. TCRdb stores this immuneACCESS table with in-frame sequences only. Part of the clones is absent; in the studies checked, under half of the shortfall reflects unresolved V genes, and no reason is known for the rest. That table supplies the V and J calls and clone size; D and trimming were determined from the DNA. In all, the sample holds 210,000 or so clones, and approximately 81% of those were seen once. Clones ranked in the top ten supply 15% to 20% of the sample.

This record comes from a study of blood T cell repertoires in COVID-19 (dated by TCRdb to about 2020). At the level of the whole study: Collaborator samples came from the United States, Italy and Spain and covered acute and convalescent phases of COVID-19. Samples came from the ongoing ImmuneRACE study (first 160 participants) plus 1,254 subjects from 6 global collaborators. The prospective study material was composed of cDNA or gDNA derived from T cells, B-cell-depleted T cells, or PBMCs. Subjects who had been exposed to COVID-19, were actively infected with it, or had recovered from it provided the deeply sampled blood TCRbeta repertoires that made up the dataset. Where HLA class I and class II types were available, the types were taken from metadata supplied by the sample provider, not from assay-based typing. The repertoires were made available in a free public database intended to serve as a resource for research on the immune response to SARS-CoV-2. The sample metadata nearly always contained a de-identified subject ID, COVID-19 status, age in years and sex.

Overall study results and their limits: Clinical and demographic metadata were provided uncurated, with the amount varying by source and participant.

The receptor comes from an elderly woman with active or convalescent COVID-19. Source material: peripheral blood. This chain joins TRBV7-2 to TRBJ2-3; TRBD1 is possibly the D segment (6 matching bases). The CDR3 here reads CASSVGQGNTDTQYF. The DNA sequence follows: TGTGCCAGCAGCGTGGGACAAGGGAACACAGATACGCAGTATTTT.